This entry lists 10 T cell receptor beta chains sequenced from one sample in a study of prognosis after radiotherapy for stage I lung cancer. Amplification of the TCR beta CDR3 (from genomic DNA) was done by two-round multiplex PCR. Primers targeting each individual TRBV and TRBJ gene were applied in first-round PCR. TCRdb called the multiplex PCR reads again in MiXCR, with one record for every CDR3 protein. Of fewer than 35,000 distinct CDR3 sequences in the sample, 40% to 50% were seen once. The material sequenced was PBMCs, taken before or after stereotactic body radiation therapy (not recorded which). All receptors derive from a donor aged 50 or older with non-small cell lung cancer.

A remark on this clonotype: Possible read error: a much larger clone is one base away. This chain joins TRBV6-1 and TRBJ2-5; D is possibly TRBD1 (6 bases). The V gene's germline CDR1 is MNHNS and CDR2 SASEGT. There are 13 residues in the CDR3. V was trimmed by 9 bases and J by 2 bases, leaving 13 bases between them. CDR3 nucleotide sequence: TGTGCCAGTCCTTGGGGGCAGCAAGAGACCCAGTACTTC. Its protein is CASPWGQQETQYF.

In its sample, this clonotype was seen many times. The genes are TRBV30 and TRBJ2-1; 8 nucleotides agree with TRBD2. This CDR3 contains 15 residues. The trim removed 0 bases at V and 5 bases at J, leaving 6 bases unmatched. Per the germline V gene, CDR1 is GTSNPN and CDR2 is SVGIG (reference sequence). CDR3 loop: CAWSVREGGNNEQFF. The CDR3 bases are TGTGCCTGGAGTGTCCGGGAGGGGGGGAACAATGAGCAGTTCTTC.

This clonotype was seen at least ten times. CDR3 residues: CASSGGLAGGGGANVLTF. The DNA of the CDR3 is TGCGCCAGCAGCGGTGGACTAGCGGGGGGGGGCGGGGCCAACGTCCTGACTTTC. The V gene is TRBV5-1, the J gene TRBJ2-6, with 15 nucleotides matching TRBD2. CDR1 is SGHRS and CDR2 is YFSETQ in the germline V gene. CDR3 length: 18 amino acids. V lost 4 bases and J lost 4; bases outside the gene matches: 6.

This clonotype was counted at least ten times. This chain uses TRBV7-9 with TRBJ2-1; tentatively, D is TRBD1 or TRBD2 (6 bases each). CDR3 size: 19 residues. Germline V gene sequence: CDR1 SEHNR, CDR2 FQNEAQ (reference sequence). The ends were cut back, 5 bases at V and 0 bases at J, with 23 bases in the middle. DNA of the CDR3: TGTGCCAGCAGCACCATGGGGGGCGTGGAGACACACTCCTACAATGAGCAGTTCTTC. Protein product: CASSTMGGVETHSYNEQFF.

The chain employs TRBV7-2 and TRBJ2-3, with D uncertain. Germline values: CDR1 SGHTA, CDR2 FQGNSA. The V end lost 4 bases, the J end lost 7 bases, and 9 bases lay between the germline ends. The CDR3 spans 12 residues. CDR3 nucleotides: TGTGCCAGCAGCTCTGGCTCATATACGCAGTATTTT. Its translation: CASSSGSYTQYF.

In its sample, this clonotype was seen a few times. Without the conserved terminal phenylalanine or tryptophan, this CDR3 likely stems from a read error. The V call is TRBV5-1, the J call TRBJ2-3; D ambiguous. The germline V gene encodes CDR1 SGHRS and CDR2 YFSETQ. Trimming cost V 0 bases and J 3 bases, with 2 bases left between them. This CDR3 has 12 amino acids. Here the CDR3 reads CASSLVTDTQYL. CDR3 in DNA: TGCGCCAGCAGCTTGGTGACAGATACGCAGTATCTT.

As concerns this clonotype: Germline and junction disagree at one end, which may indicate a read error. The chain couples TRBV13 to TRBJ2-3; D uncertain. The CDR3 is 13 amino acids. Germline CDR1 and CDR2: PRHDT and FYEKMQ (reference sequence). The CDR3 spells CTSSLNRPDTQYF. For the CDR3, the DNA is TGTACCAGCAGCTTAAATCGTCCGGATACGCAGTATTTT. Variable domain in full (rest from reference TRBV13 and TRBJ2-3): AAGVIQSPRHLIKEKRETATLKCYPIPRHDTVYWYQQGPGQDPQFLISFYEKMQSDKGSIPDRFSAQQFSDYHSELNMSSLELGDSALYFCTSSLNRPDTQYFGPGTRLTVL.

This sequence joins TRBV28 and TRBJ2-7; the D is unclear. Trimming stripped 5 bases from V and 2 bases from J, with 7 bases between. The germline CDR1 and CDR2 sequences are MDHEN and SYDVKM. The CDR3 runs 12 residues. In nucleotides, the CDR3 is TGTGCCAGCAGTCCAATCACCTACGAGCAGTACTTC. This encodes CASSPITYEQYF.

This clonotype is medium-sized within its sample. At one boundary the junction diverges from the germline segment, which might be a read error. The chain has TRBV11-1 and TRBJ2-1, with TRBD2 matching over 8 bases. Looked up from germline, CDR1 is SGHAT and CDR2 is FQDESV (reference sequence). The CDR3 has 13 residues. The CDR3 protein is CATSGRNANEQFF. The CDR3 DNA sequence: TGTGCCACCAGCGGGAGAAATGCCAATGAGCAGTTCTTC.

With regard to this clonotype: This probably arose from a read error, given a far larger clone one base away. The chain couples TRBV11-3 to TRBJ2-5; D is possibly TRBD1 or TRBD2 (6 bases each). Germline V gene data show CDR1 as SGHNT and CDR2 as YENEEA. Trimming shortened V by 6 bases and J by 4 bases, and 18 bases separated the two germline ends. The CDR3 is 15 residues long. CDR3 nucleotide sequence: TGTGCCAGCAGTTACGCGGGACATGGGCCAGAGACCCAGTACTTC. Its translation is CASSYAGHGPETQYF.